This T cell receptor (beta chain) is from a study of blood T cell repertoires in COVID-19 (dated by TCRdb to about 2020). Regarding the research as a whole: Samples from collaborators originated in the United States, Italy and Spain and spanned both the acute and convalescent phases of COVID-19. The prospective study material was composed of cDNA or gDNA derived from T cells, B-cell-depleted T cells, or PBMCs. Subjects who had been exposed to COVID-19, were actively infected with it, or had recovered from it provided the deeply sampled blood TCRbeta repertoires that made up the dataset. The repertoires were made available in a free public database intended to serve as a resource for research on the immune response to SARS-CoV-2. The samples were drawn from two sources: the first 160 participants of the ongoing ImmuneRACE study, and fewer than 1,500 subjects contributed by 6 global collaborators. Nearly every sample came with metadata listing a de-identified subject ID, COVID-19 status, age in years and sex. Where available, HLA class I and class II types were taken from metadata supplied by the sample provider and were not determined by assay-based typing. What the study reported, not specific to this receptor: The quantity of clinical and demographic metadata differed by source and by participant and was supplied without curation.

The CDR3 has 16 amino acids, counting the end cysteine and phenylalanine. The read is trimmed to its CDR3 DNA, 48 bases read in frame from base 1. V is cut back by 2 bases and J by 2 bases, with 7 bases in the junction unmatched. Per the germline V gene, SNHLY is the CDR1 and FYNNEI is the CDR2. Comments on this clone: Its cognate antigen has yet to be identified. No base quality information exists; no much larger clone differs at one position.

TCRbeta CDR3 regions were amplified from genomic DNA using the immunoSEQ Assay, a bias-controlled multiplex PCR. Per the authors' processing: Within the assay, amplification of reference gene primers was used to estimate how many nucleated cells each sample contained. Sequence reads were collapsed and filtered to measure the absolute abundance of every unique TCRbeta CDR3 rearrangement. Productive Simpson clonality was computed per sample as the square root of Simpson's diversity index over productive rearrangements. TCRdb took this table from immuneACCESS and kept in-frame rearrangements with V and J called. Such tables lack part of the clones; where checked against another copy, unresolved V genes explain under half of the gap, and the rest is unexplained. D and trimming come from the DNA, and the V and J calls and clone size come from that table. Recorded for this sample are more than 150,000 clones; around 79% of them occurred a single time. Of the sample, approximately 27% is held by the ten largest clones.

Whole blood was collected in K2EDTA tubes by collaborating institutions according to the institutions' own protocols. For TCRbeta analysis, collaborators shipped samples in one of three forms: frozen whole blood, isolated PBMCs, or DNA extracted from either of those sample types. The sequence joins TRBV2 to TRBJ2-3, with 7 bases in between that match TRBD2. Sequenced input: peripheral blood. This TCR came from a woman in her 70s with acute or convalescent COVID-19. The CDR3 region has the sequence CASSETRSGYTDTQYF. The DNA sequence is as follows: TGTGCCAGCAGTGAAACGCGTAGCGGGTACACAGATACGCAGTATTTT.